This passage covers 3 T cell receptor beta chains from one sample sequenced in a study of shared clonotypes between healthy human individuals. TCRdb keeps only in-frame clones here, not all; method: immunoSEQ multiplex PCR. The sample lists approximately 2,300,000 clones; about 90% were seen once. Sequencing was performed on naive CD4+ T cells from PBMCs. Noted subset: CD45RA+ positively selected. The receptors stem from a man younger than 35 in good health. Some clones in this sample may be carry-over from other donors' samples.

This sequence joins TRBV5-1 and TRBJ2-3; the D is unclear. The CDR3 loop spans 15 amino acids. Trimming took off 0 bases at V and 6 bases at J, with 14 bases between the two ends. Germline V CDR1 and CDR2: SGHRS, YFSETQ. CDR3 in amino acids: CASSLERPSRDTQYF. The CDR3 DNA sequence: TGCGCCAGCAGCTTGGAAAGGCCCTCCAGGGATACGCAGTATTTT. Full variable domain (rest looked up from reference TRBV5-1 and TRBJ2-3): KAGVTQTPRYLIKTRGQQVTLSCSPISGHRSVSWYQQTPGQGLQFLFEYFSETQRNKGNFPGRFSGRQFSNSRSEMNVSTLELGDSALYLCASSLERPSRDTQYFGPGTRLTVL.

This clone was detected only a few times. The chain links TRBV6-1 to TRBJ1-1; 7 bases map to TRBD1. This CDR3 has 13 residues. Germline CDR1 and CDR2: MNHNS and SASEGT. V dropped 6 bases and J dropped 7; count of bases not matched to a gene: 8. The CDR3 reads CASRTDRKNEAFF. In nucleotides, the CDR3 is TGTGCCAGCAGGACGGACAGGAAAAATGAAGCTTTCTTT.

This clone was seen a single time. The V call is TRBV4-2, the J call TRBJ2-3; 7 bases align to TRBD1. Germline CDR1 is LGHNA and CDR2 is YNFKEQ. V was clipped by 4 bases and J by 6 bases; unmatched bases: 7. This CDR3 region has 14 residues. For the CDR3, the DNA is TGTGCCAGCAGCCCGAGGCAGGGGGTCGATACGCAGTATTTT. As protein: CASSPRQGVDTQYF.